This T cell receptor beta chain came from a study of identical twins. General observations from the study: Out-of-frame alpha sequences that twins shared showed excess low generation probability. Memory repertoires lacked the insertion deficit that abundant cord blood beta clonotypes showed.

Healthy Caucasians were all of the donors. Each CDR3 protein gets one entry after TCRdb re-called the 5' RACE reads with MiXCR. Counted here are approximately 690,000 distinct CDR3 sequences, 5.5% to 6.5% occurring once; the ten biggest clones make up roughly 1.8%. V lost 6 bases to trimming and J lost 6 bases, with 12 bases between them. This CDR3 contains 13 residues. At least ten counts were recorded for this clonotype. The antigen is unknown. The chain joins TRBV12-3 or TRBV12-4 to TRBJ1-5; the D gene is possibly TRBD1 (5 bases). Sequenced: naive T cells sorted from blood. This sequence was found in a man aged 18 to 30 in good health. The CDR3 nucleotides are TGTGCCAGCAGCAGGGACGACTTTCAGCCCCAGCATTTT. Residues: CASSRDDFQPQHF.